The 12 T cell receptor beta chains given below trace back to one sample, sequenced in a study of T cells after yellow fever vaccination. TCRdb ran MiXCR on the 5' RACE reads and lists one entry per CDR3 protein. The sample gives around 300,000 distinct CDR3 sequences, approximately 4.3% of which show up once; roughly a fifth is in the top ten. This sample comprised PBMCs, obtained 15 days after the yellow fever booster vaccination. All receptors derive from a man aged 18 to 30 who received the YFV17D yellow fever vaccine.

This clonotype appeared a few times. The chain is built from TRBV20-1 and TRBJ2-7; 7 bases are a match to TRBD1. The V gene end was trimmed by 6 bases and the J gene end by 5 bases; junction bases not matched to a gene: 13. This CDR3 has 14 residues. Per the germline V gene, CDR1 is DFQATT and CDR2 is SNEGSKA (reference sequence). The CDR3 reads CSAPAGRGIHEQYF. The CDR3 bases are TGCAGTGCCCCCGCGGGCAGGGGGATCCACGAGCAGTACTTC.

This clonotype occurred many times. The V gene is TRBV7-2, the J gene TRBJ1-5; TRBD1 aligns across 8 bases. V was pared by 7 bases and J by 5 bases, with 7 bases of the junction left unmatched. This CDR3 contains 14 residues. Germline lookup yields CDR1 SGHTA and CDR2 FQGNSA. DNA of the CDR3: TGTGCCAGCAACGTAGGACAGGGATATCAGCCCCAGCATTTT. Its translation: CASNVGQGYQPQHF.

This clonotype was counted many times. The chain is built from TRBV12-3 or TRBV12-4 and TRBJ2-1; 12 positions agree with TRBD2. The CDR3 is 15 residues long. The J segment lost 8 bases and the V segment lost 7 bases, leaving 9 bases of the junction unmatched. CDR3 sequence: CASIMTSGGLDEQFF. CDR3 bases: TGTGCCAGCATCATGACTAGCGGGGGTTTGGATGAGCAGTTCTTC.

This sequence joins TRBV18 and TRBJ2-3; 10 nucleotides agree with TRBD1. The CDR3 is 13 amino acids. The V gene end was trimmed by 1 base and the J gene end by 14 bases; junction bases not matched to a gene: 6. Germline CDR1 is KGHSH and CDR2 is LQKENI. The CDR3 loop reads CASSPLGTGVLYF. CDR3 coding DNA: TGTGCCAGCTCACCACTTGGGACAGGGGTGTTGTATTTT.

This clonotype was recorded many times. The V gene is TRBV12-3 or TRBV12-4, the J gene TRBJ1-6; 9 positions agree with TRBD1. The CDR3 has 20 residues. The J segment lost 4 bases and the V segment lost 6 bases, leaving 19 bases of the junction unmatched. CDR3 region: CASRHKRPGQGSAYNSPLHF. CDR3 DNA sequence: TGTGCCAGCAGGCATAAGAGACCGGGACAGGGTTCTGCTTATAATTCACCCCTCCACTTT.

The chain recombines TRBV5-1 with TRBJ1-4, with 10 positions matching TRBD1. This CDR3 has 16 residues. Germline V CDR1 and CDR2: SGHRS, YFSETQ. V was pared by 4 bases and J by 3 bases, with 6 bases of the junction left unmatched. CDR3 nucleotide sequence: TGCGCCAGCAGCGGGGGACAGGGGCTTGCTAATGAAAAACTGTTTTTT. Translating gives CASSGGQGLANEKLFF. The full variable domain, its missing parts supplied by reference TRBV5-1 and TRBJ1-4, is KAGVTQTPRYLIKTRGQQVTLSCSPISGHRSVSWYQQTPGQGLQFLFEYFSETQRNKGNFPGRFSGRQFSNSRSEMNVSTLELGDSALYLCASSGGQGLANEKLFFGSGTQLSVL.

The J gene is TRBJ2-2, the V gene TRBV9; possibly TRBD2 for D (5 bases). The CDR3 sequence is 17 residues long. The V end was cut by 3 bases, the J end by 1 base, with 16 bases between. Germline loops: CDR1 SGDLS, CDR2 YYNGEE. CDR3 loop: CASSAPPAAGNTGELFF. CDR3 bases: TGTGCCAGCAGCGCCCCCCCAGCGGCGGGGAACACCGGGGAGCTGTTTTTT.

This clonotype came up many times. The V gene is TRBV18, the J gene TRBJ1-2; 7 bases fit TRBD1. The germline CDR1 and CDR2 sequences are KGHSH and LQKENI. The CDR3 loop spans 15 amino acids. The trim removed 6 bases at V and 4 bases at J, leaving 11 bases unmatched. The CDR3 nucleotides are TGTGCCAGCTCTCCCGACAGGGCCGCCGGCTATGGCTACACCTTC. The encoded protein is CASSPDRAAGYGYTF.

In its sample, this clonotype was seen a few times. The chain recombines TRBV5-5 with TRBJ2-1; D might be TRBD2 (6 bases). The CDR3 totals 15 residues. CDR1 SGHKS and CDR2 YYEKEE come from the germline V gene (reference sequence). Trimming took off 0 bases at V and 5 bases at J, with 12 bases between the two ends. CDR3 amino acids: CASSLGGNRHNEQFF. The CDR3 coding sequence is TGTGCCAGCAGCTTGGGCGGGAATCGCCACAATGAGCAGTTCTTC. The variable domain in full, with the rest retrieved from reference TRBV5-5 and TRBJ2-1, is DAGVTQSPTHLIKTRGQQVTLRCSPISGHKSVSWYQQVLGQGPQFIFQYYEKEERGRGNFPDRFSARQFPNYSSELNVNALLLGDSALYLCASSLGGNRHNEQFFGPGTRLTVL.

The V gene is TRBV20-1, the J gene TRBJ2-3; D unclear. The CDR3 covers 14 residues. The V end lost 6 bases, the J end lost 0 bases, and 13 bases lay between the germline ends. Germline lookup yields CDR1 DFQATT and CDR2 SNEGSKA (reference sequence). CDR3 DNA sequence: TGCAGTGCCCTGTGGGTTAGAAGCACAGATACGCAGTATTTT. It translates to CSALWVRSTDTQYF.

This clonotype was counted ten times or more. The chain uses TRBV12-3 or TRBV12-4 and TRBJ2-1, with a possible D match to TRBD1 (6 bases). The CDR3 totals 15 residues. V was cut by 6 bases and J by 9 bases, with 21 bases left in between. The CDR3 spells CASSPGGSTQGEQFF. The CDR3 DNA reads TGTGCCAGCAGCCCTGGGGGCTCGACCCAGGGTGAGCAGTTCTTC.

This clonotype was detected many times. V and J are TRBV12-3 or TRBV12-4 and TRBJ2-2, with D possibly TRBD1 on 5 matching bases. CDR3 size: 15 residues. The germline V and J ends were trimmed by 2 bases and 6 bases, with 13 bases remaining between them. The CDR3 here is CASSLMQGLPGELFF. The CDR3 coding sequence is TGTGCCAGCAGTTTAATGCAGGGATTGCCCGGGGAGCTGTTTTTT.